The 25 T cell receptor beta chains below were found in one sample sequenced in a study of spatial heterogeneity in lung cancer. TCRdb itself ran the 5' RACE reads through MiXCR, one entry per CDR3 protein. In the table there are 39,000 or so distinct CDR3 sequences, 7.5% of which are singletons. The time point is: sample taken at primary tumor resection. Source: PBMCs, taken at surgery. The receptor set was obtained from a male donor with early-stage non-small cell lung cancer.

This clonotype was counted many times. The chain employs TRBV29-1 and TRBJ2-1, with 8 bases aligning to TRBD1. Germline lookup yields CDR1 SQVTM and CDR2 ANQGSEA. The J segment lost 3 bases and the V segment lost 4 bases, leaving 2 bases of the junction unmatched. CDR3 length: 13 amino acids. CDR3 coding DNA: TGCAGCGTTGGACAGGGGAACTACAATGAGCAGTTCTTC. Residues: CSVGQGNYNEQFF.

The chain combines TRBV20-1 with TRBJ1-6, with no clear D. This CDR3 has 13 amino acids. Germline loops: CDR1 DFQATT, CDR2 SNEGSKA (reference sequence). Between the trimmed V and J ends, which lost 4 bases and 5 bases, there was a span of 9 bases. The CDR3, as DNA: TGCAGTGCTACTCGCGGCCATAATTCACCCCTCCACTTT. Its translation is CSATRGHNSPLHF.

This clonotype was observed at least ten times. The chain links TRBV4-3 to TRBJ1-3; D might be TRBD1 (5 bases). Germline CDR1 reads LGHNA; CDR2 reads YSLEER. The CDR3 has 17 amino acids. With 3 bases removed from V and 0 bases from J, the gap between germline ends came to 15 bases. CDR3 coding DNA: TGCGCCAGCAGCCATCAGTACTACAGGACCTCTGGAAACACCATATATTTT. Translating it yields CASSHQYYRTSGNTIYF.

This clonotype was observed at least ten times. The chain has TRBV19 and TRBJ1-5; D unresolved. This CDR3 comprises 12 residues. V lost 5 bases to trimming and J lost 7 bases, with 9 bases between them. Germline CDR1 and CDR2: LNHDA and SQIVND (reference sequence). The CDR3: CASSVLGQPQHF. CDR3 DNA sequence: TGTGCCAGTAGTGTTTTGGGCCAGCCCCAGCATTTT.

This clonotype was observed at least ten times. This rearrangement joins TRBV6-5 to TRBJ2-1; 10 bases align to TRBD2. Germline CDR1 and CDR2: MNHEY and SVGAGI. This CDR3 comprises 16 residues. The V and J ends lost 4 bases and 1 base, in that order; junction bases with no gene match: 4. CDR3 residues: CASSFRTSGSYNEQFF. The CDR3, as DNA: TGTGCCAGCAGTTTCCGGACTAGCGGATCCTACAATGAGCAGTTCTTC.

In its sample, this clonotype was seen many times. The gene calls are TRBV7-6 and TRBJ1-5; possibly TRBD1 for D (5 bases). Looked up from germline, CDR1 is SGHVS and CDR2 is FNYEAQ. The CDR3 is 13 amino acids. Trimming removed 4 bases from V and 5 bases from J, with 9 bases in between. The CDR3 loop reads CASSSQGDQPQHF. The CDR3 DNA is TGTGCCAGCAGCTCCCAGGGCGATCAGCCCCAGCATTTT.

This clonotype was seen ten or more times. V and J are TRBV12-3 or TRBV12-4 and TRBJ1-4, with 9 bases aligning to TRBD1. J lost 8 bases, V lost 6 bases, and 10 bases had no gene match. This CDR3 contains 15 residues. The chain's CDR3 is CASRPTGTGLEKLFF. DNA for the CDR3: TGTGCCAGCAGACCCACCGGGACAGGGTTGGAAAAACTGTTTTTT.

This clonotype was detected only a few times. The chain has TRBV10-3 and TRBJ2-2, with D perhaps matching TRBD2 (6 bases). Trimming removed 10 bases at V and 6 bases at J, with 15 bases between. The CDR3 totals 13 residues. CDR1 and CDR2 (germline): ENHRY, SYGVKD. The CDR3 DNA reads as TGTGCCACTAATACACCGGGGGCCGGGGAGCTGTTTTTT. It yields the protein CATNTPGAGELFF.

This clonotype was counted between two and nine times. V and J are TRBV19 and TRBJ1-5, with a tentative D call TRBD1 (6 bases). Germline V gene sequence: CDR1 LNHDA, CDR2 SQIVND (reference sequence). V lost 6 bases and J lost 0, with 12 bases in between. The CDR3 is made up of 15 amino acids. CDR3 sequence: CASRSGQYSNQPQHF. The DNA for the CDR3 is TGTGCCAGTAGATCCGGACAGTATAGCAATCAGCCCCAGCATTTT.

The J gene is TRBJ2-1, the V gene TRBV24-1; 7 nucleotides match TRBD1. The CDR3 contains 13 residues. V lost 2 bases and J lost 10; bases outside the gene matches: 4. Germline CDR1 is KGHDR and CDR2 is SFDVKD. CDR3 DNA sequence: TGTGCCACCAGTGATTGGACAGGTAGGGAGCAGTTCTTC. This codes for CATSDWTGREQFF.

This clonotype was observed a few times. The chain links TRBV6-6 to TRBJ1-5, with a weak D call TRBD1 (6 bases). CDR1 and CDR2 from the germline V gene are MNHNY and SVGAGI (reference sequence). CDR3 length: 15 residues. V dropped 2 bases and J dropped 4 bases, with 12 bases sitting between them. The CDR3 here is CASSYPGQINQPQHF. In DNA, the CDR3 is TGTGCCAGCAGTTACCCCGGACAGATTAATCAGCCCCAGCATTTT.

This clonotype was detected ten times or more. The rearrangement uses TRBV7-8 and TRBJ1-5; possible D gene TRBD1, 6 bases. V gave up 5 bases and J gave up 2 bases, with 16 bases separating them. This CDR3 contains 16 residues. CDR1 and CDR2 (germline): SGHVS, FQNEAQ. Here the CDR3 DNA reads TGTGCCAGCAGCGCTACCCGGGGGGCCGGCAATCAGCCCCAGCATTTT. It translates to CASSATRGAGNQPQHF.

This clonotype has a count of ten or more. This chain's CDR3 is CASIGNQGEKLFF. The CDR3 coding sequence is TGTGCCAGTATCGGCAACCAAGGTGAAAAACTGTTTTTT. The chain has TRBV19 and TRBJ1-4; D not certain. The germline V and J ends were trimmed by 7 bases and 7 bases, with 13 bases remaining between them. Germline V gene sequence: CDR1 LNHDA, CDR2 SQIVND (reference sequence). The CDR3 contains 13 residues.

This clonotype has a count of ten or more. The V call is TRBV20-1, the J call TRBJ2-1, with D perhaps matching TRBD1 or TRBD2 (6 bases each). The germline V and J ends were trimmed by 3 bases and 6 bases, with 12 bases remaining between them. Germline V CDR1 and CDR2: DFQATT, SNEGSKA (reference sequence). There are 13 residues in the CDR3. The CDR3 sequence: CSARLQGGNEQFF. CDR3 nucleotides: TGCAGTGCTAGGTTACAGGGAGGCAATGAGCAGTTCTTC.

This clonotype was detected many times. The V call is TRBV21-1, the J call TRBJ2-5; TRBD2 reflects the table's D call only, with no check against the DNA. TRBV21-1 is marked as a pseudogene. This CDR3 is 17 amino acids long. The CDR3 region has the DNA TGTGCCAGCAGCTCATCAGTCGGACTAGTCTTTTGGGAGACCCAGTACTTC. This sequence encodes CASSSSVGLVFWETQYF.

This clonotype appeared many times. This chain connects TRBV12-3 or TRBV12-4 to TRBJ2-3, with 10 bases lining up with TRBD2. Trimming cost V 6 bases and J 4 bases; bases outside gene matches: 16. This CDR3 has 18 residues. The CDR3 loop reads CASSPANNLAGVSDTQYF. The CDR3 DNA reads as TGTGCCAGCAGCCCTGCCAACAACCTAGCGGGAGTATCAGATACGCAGTATTTT.

The J gene is TRBJ2-1, the V gene TRBV10-3; 8 bases match TRBD2. CDR1 is ENHRY and CDR2 is SYGVKD in the germline V gene. After removal of 0 bases from V and 2 bases from J, the junction contained 3 bases not matched to a gene. The CDR3 length is 16 residues. The DNA for the CDR3 is TGTGCCATCAGTGAGTCCGCGGGAGGAACCTACAATGAGCAGTTCTTC. Its protein is CAISESAGGTYNEQFF.

This clonotype was seen repeatedly, ten times or more. The rearrangement joins TRBV12-3 or TRBV12-4 to TRBJ2-7, with D possibly being TRBD1 (5 bases). This CDR3 has 12 amino acids. Trimming removed 6 bases from V and 5 bases from J, with 11 bases in between. The CDR3 loop is CASSFAGNEQYV. The CDR3 DNA reads as TGTGCCAGCAGCTTCGCAGGGAACGAGCAGTACGTC.

The J gene is TRBJ2-2, the V gene TRBV7-9; D may be TRBD1 (5 bases). CDR1 SEHNR and CDR2 FQNEAQ come from the germline V gene (reference sequence). This CDR3 comprises 13 residues. With 5 bases removed from V and 15 bases from J, the gap between germline ends came to 19 bases. This CDR3 reads CASSQTGAPEMFF. The CDR3 DNA reads as TGTGCCAGCAGCCAAACAGGTGCTCCTGAAATGTTTTTT.

This clonotype was counted many times. The rearrangement links TRBV30 to TRBJ1-5, with a weak D call TRBD1 (6 bases). The CDR3 is 13 residues long. Per germline, CDR1 GTSNPN and CDR2 SVGIG (reference sequence). The V end was cut by 0 bases, the J end by 7 bases, with 10 bases between. The CDR3 is CAWSVAGVQPQHF. The CDR3 DNA reads as TGTGCCTGGAGTGTAGCAGGGGTCCAGCCCCAGCATTTT.

There are many counts of this clonotype. The chain links TRBV7-2 to TRBJ2-5; D may be TRBD2 (6 bases). Per germline, CDR1 SGHTA and CDR2 FQGNSA. This CDR3 spans 14 amino acids. Trimming took 11 bases from V and 7 from J, leaving 23 bases between them. The CDR3 DNA reads as TGTGCCGGCCAACAAGCCGGGGGTCATGGGACCCAGTACTTC. Encoded protein: CAGQQAGGHGTQYF.

V is TRBV11-2 and J is TRBJ2-5; tentatively, D is TRBD1 or TRBD2 (5 bases each). The V end lost 2 bases, the J end lost 5 bases, and 6 bases lay between the germline ends. The CDR3 extends over 12 amino acids. The germline V gene encodes CDR1 SGHAT and CDR2 FQNNGV. The CDR3 coding sequence is TGTGCCAGCAGCTTATGGGGGGAGACCCAGTACTTC. Protein: CASSLWGETQYF. Combining the CDR3 with reference TRBV11-2 and TRBJ2-5 gives the whole variable domain EAGVAQSPRYKIIEKRQSVAFWCNPISGHATLYWYQQILGQGPKLLIQFQNNGVVDDSQLPKDRFSAERLKGVDSTLKIQPAKLEDSAVYLCASSLWGETQYFGPGTRLLVL.

At least ten counts were recorded for this clonotype. This rearrangement joins TRBV20-1 to TRBJ2-4; TRBD2 matches at 7 bases. V lost 5 bases to trimming and J lost 0 bases; unmatched junction nucleotides: 13. The V gene's germline CDR1 is DFQATT and CDR2 SNEGSKA (reference sequence). This CDR3 is 17 amino acids long. The CDR3 nucleotides are TGCAGTGCTGCGGGGGTTAACCTTTCGGAAGCCAAAAACATTCAGTACTTC. It translates to CSAAGVNLSEAKNIQYF.

At least ten counts were recorded for this clonotype. This chain links TRBV6-2 or TRBV6-3 with TRBJ1-2; TRBD1 might be the D (5 bases). The V end lost 5 bases, the J end lost 5 bases, and 12 bases lay between the germline ends. There are 13 residues in the CDR3. Germline CDR1 is MNHEY and CDR2 is SVGEGT. This CDR3 is CASSTDRHYGYTF. The CDR3 DNA is TGTGCCAGCAGTACCGACAGACATTATGGCTACACCTTC.

This clonotype was counted ten times or more. The V and J genes are TRBV6-5 and TRBJ2-2; 7 bases are shared with TRBD2. Trimming at V came to 0 bases and at J to 4 bases, leaving 5 bases not matched to a gene. Germline V gene sequence: CDR1 MNHEY, CDR2 SVGAGI. This CDR3 contains 16 residues. CDR3 amino acids: CASSYSGAGITGELFF. CDR3 DNA sequence: TGTGCCAGCAGTTACTCGGGAGCGGGAATCACCGGGGAGCTGTTTTTT.